The 26 T cell receptor beta chains given below trace back to one sample, sequenced in a study of CD8 T cells in ankylosing spondylitis. From the 5' RACE reads, TCRdb called clonotypes with MiXCR, one entry per CDR3 protein. The sample holds about 240,000 distinct CDR3 sequences, around a tenth seen once. The sequencing sample was made of blood, either unsorted or a sorted T cell fraction (not recorded which). The origin of the receptors is a male donor with ankylosing spondylitis or in good health (not recorded which).

For this clonotype: A much larger clone lies a single base off, so this may be a read error. The DNA for the CDR3 is TGTGCCAGCAGCCTCGACTCCTTGCCCTACGAGCAGTACTTC. Translating gives CASSLDSLPYEQYF. The chain carries TRBV12-3 or TRBV12-4 and TRBJ2-7, with unresolved D. Trimming left V 6 bases short and J 2 bases short, with 14 bases between. This CDR3 contains 14 residues.

Of note for this clonotype: One base away lies a much larger clone, so this may be a sequencing read error. The chain has TRBV28 and TRBJ1-1; D possibly corresponds to TRBD1 (6 bases). The CDR3 length is 17 residues. CDR1 and CDR2 (germline): MDHEN, SYDVKM. V dropped 0 bases and J dropped 4 bases, with 18 bases sitting between them. Here the CDR3 reads CASSLWTATEGGTEAFF. CDR3 coding DNA: TGTGCCAGCAGTTTATGGACAGCTACCGAGGGGGGCACTGAAGCTTTCTTT.

This clonotype was observed at least ten times. The genes are TRBV12-3 or TRBV12-4 and TRBJ1-4; a possible D gene is TRBD1 (6 bases). The CDR3 is made up of 15 amino acids. Trimming pared 5 bases from V and 8 bases from J, leaving 18 bases between. This chain's CDR3 is CASSPSGVGAEKLFF. The CDR3 DNA reads TGTGCCAGCAGTCCCTCGGGGGTGGGGGCGGAAAAACTGTTTTTT.

This clonotype has a count of ten or more. The chain employs TRBV12-3 or TRBV12-4 and TRBJ1-5; D is ambiguous. The CDR3 totals 12 residues. V was pared by 3 bases and J by 7 bases, with 7 bases between. CDR3 sequence: CASSFMSQPQHF. The CDR3 coding sequence is TGTGCCAGCAGTTTTATGTCCCAGCCCCAGCATTTT.

This clonotype was seen more than once but under ten times. The rearrangement links TRBV19 to TRBJ2-7; 12 positions match TRBD2. Germline CDR1 reads LNHDA; CDR2 reads SQIVND (reference sequence). The CDR3 contains 15 residues. V was pared by 5 bases and J by 5 bases, with 7 bases of the junction left unmatched. This CDR3 is CASSSWTSGINEQYF. The DNA for the CDR3 is TGTGCCAGTAGTTCCTGGACTAGCGGGATCAACGAGCAGTACTTC.

The chain combines TRBV7-9 with TRBJ1-2; 10 nucleotides match TRBD1. This CDR3 spans 16 amino acids. Germline V gene data show CDR1 as SEHNR and CDR2 as FQNEAQ (reference sequence). The V gene end was trimmed by 0 bases and the J gene end by 8 bases; junction bases not matched to a gene: 9. The CDR3 loop is CASSLAGGTGVDGYTF. The DNA of the CDR3 is TGTGCCAGCAGCTTAGCTGGAGGGACAGGGGTTGACGGCTACACCTTC.

The genes are TRBV6-2 or TRBV6-3 and TRBJ2-5; 8 bases agree with TRBD2. Germline values: CDR1 MNHEY, CDR2 SVGEGT. This CDR3 region has 13 residues. V trimming: 7 bases; J trimming: 4 bases; junction bases outside the gene matches: 5. The DNA of the CDR3 is TGTGCCAGCACCTGGACTAGCCGAGAGACCCAGTACTTC. This codes for CASTWTSRETQYF.

This clonotype has ten or more counts. The genes are TRBV20-1 and TRBJ2-1, with 7 bases identical to TRBD2. In germline, CDR1 is DFQATT, CDR2 SNEGSKA (reference sequence). The CDR3 has 14 residues. J was trimmed by 3 bases and V by 5 bases; bases with no gene match: 7. The CDR3 here is CSAPMGGFYNEQFF. CDR3 in DNA: TGCAGTGCTCCCATGGGGGGGTTCTACAATGAGCAGTTCTTC.

Ten or more counts support this clonotype. The chain uses TRBV5-1 and TRBJ2-5, with D tentatively TRBD1 (6 bases). The CDR3 sequence is 16 residues long. Germline CDR1 is SGHRS and CDR2 is YFSETQ. Trimming removed 3 bases at V and 2 bases at J, with 17 bases between. This chain's CDR3 is CASSWMGAAGQETQYF. The CDR3 nucleotides read TGCGCCAGCAGCTGGATGGGGGCGGCGGGTCAAGAGACCCAGTACTTC.

The rearrangement uses TRBV7-3 and TRBJ2-2; 7 bases map to TRBD2. This CDR3 has 20 amino acids. V was pared by 6 bases and J by 3 bases, with 22 bases of the junction left unmatched. Germline CDR1 SGHTA, CDR2 FQGTGA. The CDR3 DNA reads as TGTGCCAGCAGACCAGGCCCCCTGACTGGCGGGAGATCAGACACCGGGGAGCTGTTTTTT. Encoded protein: CASRPGPLTGGRSDTGELFF.

This clonotype was recorded a few times. This sequence joins TRBV19 and TRBJ1-1; TRBD1 is a possible D gene (6 bases). The CDR3 loop spans 14 amino acids. Germline CDR1 and CDR2: LNHDA and SQIVND (reference sequence). Trimming took 7 bases from V and 0 from J, leaving 12 bases between them. In nucleotides, the CDR3 is TGTGCCAGTAAAAACCGGGACATGAACACTGAAGCTTTCTTT. Translation: CASKNRDMNTEAFF.

This clonotype has a handful of counts. The chain carries TRBV7-9 and TRBJ1-1, with a possible D match to TRBD1 (5 bases). The CDR3 contains 12 residues. CDR1 and CDR2 (germline): SEHNR, FQNEAQ (reference sequence). V lost 5 bases to trimming and J lost 11 bases, with 15 bases between them. For the CDR3, the DNA is TGTGCCAGCAGCCCAAACCAGGGTAGCGCTTTCTTT. Protein: CASSPNQGSAFF.

This clonotype turned up a few times. The chain links TRBV20-1 to TRBJ2-1; 10 bases align to TRBD2. Germline CDR1 DFQATT, CDR2 SNEGSKA (reference sequence). After removal of 1 base from V and 2 bases from J, the junction contained 14 bases not matched to a gene. The CDR3 extends over 19 amino acids. The CDR3 DNA reads as TGCAGTGCTAGAGTACTAGCGGGATCTGAGCTAATCCCCTACAATGAGCAGTTCTTC. Its translation is CSARVLAGSELIPYNEQFF.

This rearrangement joins TRBV7-8 to TRBJ1-5; 7 bases agree with TRBD1. The CDR3 sequence is 17 residues long. Looked up from germline, CDR1 is SGHVS and CDR2 is FQNEAQ. The V gene end was trimmed by 3 bases and the J gene end by 0 bases; junction bases not matched to a gene: 8. The chain's CDR3 is CASSLGGTANSNQPQHF. The DNA for the CDR3 is TGTGCCAGCAGCTTGGGGGGGACAGCAAATAGCAATCAGCCCCAGCATTTT.

This clonotype has a count of ten or more. The V gene is TRBV5-5, the J gene TRBJ2-3, with TRBD1 matching 9 bases. This CDR3 is 16 amino acids long. CDR1 SGHKS and CDR2 YYEKEE come from the germline V gene (reference sequence). V gave up 4 bases and J gave up 1 base; unmatched junction bases: 7. CDR3 in amino acids: CASSGSWTGGTDTQYF. The CDR3 coding sequence is TGTGCCAGCAGCGGCTCTTGGACAGGGGGCACAGATACGCAGTATTTT.

This clonotype was observed at least ten times. V gene TRBV5-1 combines with J gene TRBJ2-3, with TRBD1 as a possible D gene (5 bases). Looked up from germline, CDR1 is SGHRS and CDR2 is YFSETQ. V lost 4 bases to trimming and J lost 2 bases, with 23 bases between them. This CDR3 comprises 18 residues. The chain's CDR3 is CASSKLPIDRTNTDTQYF. Written as DNA, the CDR3 is TGCGCCAGCAGCAAACTCCCCATAGACAGAACCAACACAGATACGCAGTATTTT. Supplemented by reference TRBV5-1 and TRBJ2-3, the full variable domain reads KAGVTQTPRYLIKTRGQQVTLSCSPISGHRSVSWYQQTPGQGLQFLFEYFSETQRNKGNFPGRFSGRQFSNSRSEMNVSTLELGDSALYLCASSKLPIDRTNTDTQYFGPGTRLTVL.

This chain links TRBV5-1 with TRBJ1-1, with no clear D. Trimming shortened V by 0 bases and J by 7 bases, and 10 bases separated the two germline ends. This CDR3 has 13 amino acids. The germline V gene encodes CDR1 SGHRS and CDR2 YFSETQ. The CDR3: CASSLAGYGEAFF. Written as DNA, the CDR3 is TGCGCCAGCAGCTTGGCAGGATACGGTGAAGCTTTCTTT.

This clonotype was detected ten times or more. The V gene is TRBV5-1, the J gene TRBJ2-2; TRBD2 matches 11 bases. This CDR3 has 18 residues. V shed 4 bases, J shed 0 bases, and the junction held 8 bases outside the gene matches. Germline V CDR1 and CDR2: SGHRS, YFSETQ. The CDR3 sequence: CASSNRLAGLANTGELFF. CDR3 in DNA: TGCGCCAGCAGCAACCGACTAGCGGGATTGGCGAACACCGGGGAGCTGTTTTTT.

This clonotype was picked up many times. The DNA for the CDR3 is TGTGCCAGCAGCCGCAGGGGCCAGCCCCAGCATTTT. Translating it yields CASSRRGQPQHF. The chain employs TRBV2 and TRBJ1-5; tentative D call: TRBD1 (6 bases). This CDR3 has 12 amino acids. Germline V lookup: CDR1 SNHLY, CDR2 FYNNEI. V shed 6 bases and J shed 7 bases, with 10 bases lying between them.

This clonotype was found many times. V usage is TRBV12-3 or TRBV12-4 and J usage is TRBJ2-5; 7 nucleotides agree with TRBD1. The V gene end was trimmed by 5 bases and the J gene end by 2 bases; junction bases not matched to a gene: 5. The CDR3 runs to 14 residues. CDR3 residues: CASSRDSIQETQYF. In nucleotides, the CDR3 is TGTGCCAGCAGTCGGGACAGCATACAAGAGACCCAGTACTTC.

This clonotype was seen repeatedly, ten times or more. The V gene is TRBV12-3 or TRBV12-4, the J gene TRBJ2-5, with 7 bases identical to TRBD1. The CDR3 has 15 amino acids. Trimming cost V 3 bases and J 2 bases; bases outside gene matches: 6. CDR3 in amino acids: CASSFAGGRQETQYF. Here the CDR3 DNA reads TGTGCCAGCAGTTTCGCAGGGGGACGACAAGAGACCCAGTACTTC.

This rearrangement joins TRBV18 to TRBJ2-3; D gene ambiguous. Trimming took 4 bases from V and 0 from J, leaving 5 bases between them. CDR3 length: 13 amino acids. The germline gives CDR1 KGHSH, CDR2 LQKENI. The CDR3 loop reads CASSRESTDTQYF. The CDR3 coding sequence is TGTGCCAGCTCACGTGAGAGCACAGATACGCAGTATTTT.

This clonotype was recorded many times. The chain is built from TRBV9 and TRBJ2-1, with 7 positions matching TRBD1. Germline V gene sequence: CDR1 SGDLS, CDR2 YYNGEE. The V and J ends lost 4 bases and 8 bases, in that order; junction bases with no gene match: 12. There are 15 residues in the CDR3. This CDR3 reads CASSPRTGRSDEQFF. CDR3 DNA sequence: TGTGCCAGCAGCCCACGGACAGGACGGAGTGATGAGCAGTTCTTC.

The CDR3 DNA reads TGCAGTGCCACAACGGGACAACCCAAAAACATTCAGTACTTC. Its protein product is CSATTGQPKNIQYF. The genes are TRBV20-1 and TRBJ2-4; D may be TRBD1 (6 bases). CDR1 and CDR2 from the germline V gene are DFQATT and SNEGSKA (reference sequence). There are 14 residues in the CDR3. Trimming removed 6 bases at V and 2 bases at J, with 14 bases between.

This clonotype was counted a few times. This chain uses TRBV5-1 with TRBJ1-4; 9 bases fit TRBD1. CDR1 is SGHRS, CDR2 YFSETQ, per germline. After removal of 4 bases from V and 8 bases from J, the junction contained 6 bases not matched to a gene. The CDR3 is made up of 14 amino acids. The CDR3 reads CASSTGTGQEKLFF. CDR3 nucleotide sequence: TGCGCCAGCAGCACCGGGACAGGGCAGGAAAAACTGTTTTTT.

The sample holds many counts of this clonotype. V and J are TRBV5-5 and TRBJ2-7; the match to TRBD2 covers 9 bases. Per the germline V gene, CDR1 is SGHKS and CDR2 is YYEKEE (reference sequence). The ends lost 5 bases at V and 2 bases at J; junction bases unmatched: 8. The CDR3 is 15 amino acids. The CDR3 protein is CASSFSGSLPYEQYF. CDR3 DNA sequence: TGTGCCAGCAGTTTTAGCGGGAGCCTCCCCTACGAGCAGTACTTC.